The 4 T cell receptor beta chains below were found in one sample sequenced in a study of T cell responses to AZD1222 COVID-19 vaccine. Produced via immunoSEQ multiplex PCR; TCRdb's table is partial and in-frame only. The table has approximately 130,000 clones, 70% to 90% seen once. Sample: peripheral blood, taken 28 days after the second AZD1222 dose. The receptor set was obtained from an adult who received the AZD1222 COVID-19 vaccine.

This clone was detected a few times. V gene TRBV11-2 combines with J gene TRBJ1-2; a possible D gene is TRBD1 (6 bases). The CDR3 has 14 residues. CDR1 SGHAT and CDR2 FQNNGV come from the germline V gene. Trimming shortened V by 3 bases and J by 4 bases, and 12 bases separated the two germline ends. The CDR3 DNA sequence: TGTGCCAGCAGCTTGGACGGGGGGGCCTATGGCTACACCTTC. Its protein is CASSLDGGAYGYTF. The variable domain in full, with the rest retrieved from reference TRBV11-2 and TRBJ1-2, is EAGVAQSPRYKIIEKRQSVAFWCNPISGHATLYWYQQILGQGPKLLIQFQNNGVVDDSQLPKDRFSAERLKGVDSTLKIQPAKLEDSAVYLCASSLDGGAYGYTFGSGTRLTVV.

Only a few counts were recorded for this clone. V gene TRBV7-6 combines with J gene TRBJ2-2; unclear D gene. Germline V gene lookup returns CDR1 SGHVS and CDR2 FNYEAQ. The CDR3 has 13 residues. V was pared by 6 bases and J by 7 bases, with 12 bases between. The CDR3 loop is CASRAGRGGELFF. Here the CDR3 DNA reads TGTGCCAGCAGGGCCGGCCGTGGCGGGGAGCTGTTTTTT. The variable domain in full, completed from reference TRBV7-6 and TRBJ2-2, reads GAGVSQSPRYKVTKRGQDVALRCDPISGHVSLYWYRQALGQGPEFLTYFNYEAQQDKSGLPNDRFSAERPEGSISTLTIQRTEQRDSAMYRCASRAGRGGELFFGEGSRLTVL.

The chain is built from TRBV2 and TRBJ1-2; D is ambiguous. The CDR3 loop spans 13 amino acids. V lost 1 base and J 8 bases, leaving 11 bases between the germline ends. CDR1 is SNHLY, CDR2 FYNNEI, per germline. The CDR3 region is CASSEVSGSGYTF. The DNA of the CDR3 is TGTGCCAGCAGTGAAGTGTCGGGGAGCGGCTACACCTTC.

This chain uses TRBV3-1 (or the pseudogene TRBV3-2) with TRBJ2-1, with 10 positions matching TRBD2. The CDR3 has 15 residues. J was trimmed by 6 bases and V by 1 base; bases with no gene match: 3. Germline CDR1 and CDR2: LGHDT and YNNKEL (reference sequence). For the CDR3, the DNA is TGTGCCAGCAGCCAAGGGACTAGCGGACCCAATGAGCAGTTCTTC. Its translation is CASSQGTSGPNEQFF.